The TCR beta chain described here comes from a study of T cell responses to AZD1222 COVID-19 vaccine. Study as a whole: Pooling was applied to second doses at about 4 or about 12 weeks. The study's findings and limits: Only a handful of AZD1222 recipients tested seropositive at baseline. Spike as a whole was targeted by vaccine-associated CD4 TCRs, dominant at 160-218 and 743-854. All repertoire sampling was performed exclusively after the peak T cell response.

This CDR3 comprises 12 residues. Trimming stripped 5 bases from V and 8 bases from J, with 12 bases between. CDR1 is SGHAT and CDR2 is FQNNGV in the germline V gene. On this clone: No antigen is known for it.

Using immunoSEQ multiplex PCR, the repertoire was profiled, and TCRdb retains in-frame clones only, with some absent. The sample carries 140,000 to 150,000 clones, over 85% recorded once. This clonotype was obtained from an adult in good health. The gene calls are TRBV11-2 and TRBJ1-2; D is ambiguous. This sample comprised peripheral blood, obtained on day 0 of AZD1222 vaccination. The CDR3 sequence: CASSQDGYGYTF. The CDR3 DNA is TGTGCCAGCAGCCAGGATGGTTACGGCTACACCTTC.